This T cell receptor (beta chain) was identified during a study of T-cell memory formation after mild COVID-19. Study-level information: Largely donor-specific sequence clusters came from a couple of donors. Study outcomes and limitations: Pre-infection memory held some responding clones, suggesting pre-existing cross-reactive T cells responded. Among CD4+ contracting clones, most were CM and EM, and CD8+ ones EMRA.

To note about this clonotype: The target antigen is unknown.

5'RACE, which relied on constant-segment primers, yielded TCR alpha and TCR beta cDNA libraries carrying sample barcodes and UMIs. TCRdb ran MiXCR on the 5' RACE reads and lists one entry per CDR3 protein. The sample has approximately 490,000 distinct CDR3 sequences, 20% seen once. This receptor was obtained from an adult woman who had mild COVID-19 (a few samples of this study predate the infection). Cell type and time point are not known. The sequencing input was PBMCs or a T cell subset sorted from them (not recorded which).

For the CDR3, the DNA is TGCAGTGCCTCTAGGACAGCAAAAGAGACCCAGTACTTC. Protein: CSASRTAKETQYF. The chain combines TRBV20-1 with TRBJ2-5; weak D call: TRBD1 (6 bases). The CDR3 sequence is 13 residues long. Germline CDR1 and CDR2: DFQATT and SNEGSKA (reference sequence). V lost 6 bases to trimming and J lost 3 bases, with 14 bases between them.